This T cell receptor (beta chain) was profiled in a study of cytomegalovirus exposure and HLA in healthy donors. PCR employed 60 Vbeta and 13 Jbeta primers. Repertoires were generated with immunoSEQ multiplex PCR, while TCRdb's copy carries only in-frame clones and drops some. The data contain nearly 110,000 clones, approximately 80% of them singletons. The germline gives CDR1 ENHRY, CDR2 SYGVKD. CDR3 size: 13 residues. Trimming cost V 2 bases and J 3 bases, with 7 bases left between them. This TCR was recovered from a man aged 55 to 69 in good health and CMV-seronegative. The chain recombines TRBV10-3 with TRBJ1-1; possible D gene TRBD1, 6 bases. The source material was PBMCs. The CDR3 DNA sequence: TGTGCCATCAGTGAGGGGGGCCACACTGAAGCTTTCTTT. Protein: CAISEGGHTEAFF.